This TCR beta chain derives from a study of T cells in Graves' hyperthyroidism and ophthalmopathy. Study findings and constraints: Blood samples included most of the expanded thyroid clonotypes exceeding 0.001. Ophthalmopathy onset followed model prediction by a median about seven months.

The CDR3 has 15 amino acids. V lost 2 bases to trimming and J lost 7 bases; unmatched junction nucleotides: 2. Germline V gene data show CDR1 as SNHLY and CDR2 as FYNNEI. At least ten counts were recorded for this clonotype. Its antigen is unknown. Clinical symptoms, serum thyroxine and TRAb, thyroid ultrasound and orbital computed tomography were used for the diagnoses. Each 10 ml fresh peripheral blood draw supplied the PBMCs. There were TCR beta CDR3 regions amplified from RNA transcripts. A first-round RT-PCR of the TCR CDR3 used the HTBI primer set. TCRdb used MiXCR to reprocess the multiplex PCR reads, holding one entry per CDR3 protein. Here the sample spans approximately 560,000 distinct CDR3 sequences, more than 15% being singletons.

Material: blood. The chain carries TRBV2 and TRBJ1-6; 10 bases line up with TRBD1. The receptor's source is a woman aged 25 to 39 with Graves' hyperthyroidism. The CDR3 bases are TGTGCCAGCAGTGAACTGGGACAGGGGAATTCACCCCTCCACTTT. This sequence encodes CASSELGQGNSPLHF.